The 29 T cell receptor beta chains listed next were all sequenced from one sample in a study of T cells in tuberculosis. The data were produced by immunoSEQ multiplex PCR, yet TCRdb's version contains in-frame clones alone and is incomplete. This table has fewer than 40,000 clones, approximately 90% appearing once. Time point given: new active TB diagnosis, blood taken before or within 7 days of starting treatment. The sample was PBMCs, taken at tuberculosis diagnosis. These receptors were taken from an adult with tuberculosis.

The rearrangement joins TRBV6-5 to TRBJ2-2; TRBD2 agrees at 9 bases. This CDR3 has 15 residues. Germline lookup yields CDR1 MNHEY and CDR2 SVGAGI. The V segment lost 2 bases and the J segment 4 bases; nucleotides outside the gene matches: 2. CDR3 nucleotides: TGTGCCAGCAGTTACGGGCGGGGGGGCACCGGGGAGCTGTTTTTT. It is translated as CASSYGRGGTGELFF.

This rearrangement joins TRBV10-3 to TRBJ1-4; D remains unclear. The length of the CDR3 is 15 residues. From germline, CDR1 is ENHRY and CDR2 SYGVKD. The V and J ends lost 3 bases and 0 bases respectively, with 8 bases between them. The CDR3 DNA reads as TGTGCCATCAGTGAAGGAGTCGCAACTAATGAAAAACTGTTTTTT. Residues: CAISEGVATNEKLFF.

The chain couples TRBV19 to TRBJ1-5; a possible D gene is TRBD1 (6 bases). The CDR3 sequence is 14 residues long. The germline gives CDR1 LNHDA, CDR2 SQIVND (reference sequence). V lost 10 bases and J lost 0, with 13 bases in between. CDR3 nucleotide sequence: TGTGCCACCAGGACAGCCTATAGCAATCAGCCCCAGCATTTT. Translation: CATRTAYSNQPQHF.

The chain links TRBV6-1 to TRBJ1-2, with D perhaps matching TRBD1 (5 bases). Germline lookup yields CDR1 MNHNS and CDR2 SASEGT. V was shortened by 6 bases and J by 3 bases, with 11 bases between the two germline ends. The CDR3 totals 13 residues. CDR3 in amino acids: CASSRTSDYGYTF. CDR3 sequence (DNA): TGTGCCAGCAGCCGGACATCGGACTATGGCTACACCTTC.

The chain uses TRBV2 and TRBJ1-2, with a weak D call TRBD1 (5 bases). Per germline, CDR1 SNHLY and CDR2 FYNNEI. V lost 11 bases and J 0 bases, leaving 13 bases between the germline ends. This CDR3 has 13 residues. The DNA for the CDR3 is TGTGCCGGTCGAACAGGAGCTAACTATGGCTACACCTTC. Encoded protein: CAGRTGANYGYTF. Complete variable domain (other parts from reference TRBV2 and TRBJ1-2): EPEVTQTPSHQVTQMGQEVILRCVPISNHLYFYWYRQILGQKVEFLVSFYNNEISEKSEIFDDQFSVERPDGSNFTLKIRSTKLEDSAMYFCAGRTGANYGYTFGSGTRLTVV.

The genes are TRBV14 and TRBJ1-1; D is unresolved. The length of the CDR3 is 17 residues. Germline values: CDR1 SGHDN, CDR2 FVKESK. V lost 5 bases, J lost 1 base, and 20 bases lay in between. The CDR3 bases are TGTGCCAGCAGCTCGTCCGAGCCCCAAGACACGAACACTGAAGCTTTCTTT. Its protein product is CASSSSEPQDTNTEAFF. The whole variable domain, filled in from reference TRBV14 and TRBJ1-1, reads EAGVTQFPSHSVIEKGQTVTLRCDPISGHDNLYWYRRVMGKEIKFLLHFVKESKQDESGMPNNRFLAERTGGTYSTLKVQPAELEDSGVYFCASSSSEPQDTNTEAFFGQGTRLTVV.

This chain uses TRBV14 with TRBJ2-7, with TRBD2 matching 8 bases. Germline CDR1 is SGHDN and CDR2 is FVKESK. The CDR3 is 13 residues long. V lost 4 bases and J lost 6; bases outside the gene matches: 5. The CDR3, as DNA: TGTGCCAGCAGCCCCGGGGGGGCTCTCGAGCAGTACTTC. It is translated as CASSPGGALEQYF.

The CDR3, as DNA: TGTGCCAGCAGTTTTGGTAGCGCTCTTAATCAGCCCCAGCATTTT. It yields the protein CASSFGSALNQPQHF. The chain links TRBV27 to TRBJ1-5; D call uncertain. Germline loops: CDR1 MNHEY, CDR2 SMNVEV (reference sequence). The CDR3 has 15 amino acids. Trimming cost V 3 bases and J 4 bases, with 13 bases left between them.

The chain's CDR3 is CASSQDSGTGDEDEQFF. In nucleotides, the CDR3 is TGTGCCAGCAGCCAAGACTCGGGGACAGGGGACGAAGATGAGCAGTTCTTC. The gene calls are TRBV4-2 and TRBJ2-1; TRBD1 aligns across 10 bases. The CDR3 length is 17 residues. CDR1 and CDR2 (germline): LGHNA, YNFKEQ. The ends lost 0 bases at V and 8 bases at J; junction bases unmatched: 10.

The chain employs TRBV9 and TRBJ2-5; D possibly corresponds to TRBD2 (6 bases). Trimming took 4 bases from V and 4 from J, leaving 14 bases between them. This CDR3 has 14 residues. Germline lookup yields CDR1 SGDLS and CDR2 YYNGEE. CDR3 amino acids: CASSRPGLSETQYF. In nucleotides, the CDR3 is TGTGCCAGCAGCCGCCCGGGACTCTCAGAGACCCAGTACTTC.

This chain connects TRBV4-1 to TRBJ2-5; 8 bases align to TRBD1. The CDR3 spans 16 residues. V lost 0 bases to trimming and J lost 1 base; unmatched junction nucleotides: 4. CDR1 and CDR2 from the germline V gene are MGHRA and YSYEKL. Written as DNA, the CDR3 is TGCGCCAGCAGCCAAGAAGGGACAGGTTTCCAAGAGACCCAGTACTTC. Encoded protein: CASSQEGTGFQETQYF.

The chain carries TRBV27 and TRBJ1-2; TRBD1 matches at 7 bases. Per the germline V gene, CDR1 is MNHEY and CDR2 is SMNVEV (reference sequence). The CDR3 is 18 residues long. J lost 3 bases, V lost 5 bases, and 18 bases had no gene match. Written as DNA, the CDR3 is TGTGCCAGCAGTCCAGTTTTGTTTACGACAGGGCTCGACTATGGCTACACCTTC. Protein sequence: CASSPVLFTTGLDYGYTF.

The rearrangement joins TRBV28 to TRBJ1-4, with D maybe TRBD1 (6 bases). Germline V gene sequence: CDR1 MDHEN, CDR2 SYDVKM. V lost 6 bases and J lost 3, with 17 bases in between. The CDR3 extends over 16 amino acids. CDR3 sequence reads: CASSPIGGAANEKLFF. As DNA, the CDR3 is TGTGCCAGCAGCCCCATTGGGGGGGCAGCTAATGAAAAACTGTTTTTT. The whole variable domain, filled in from reference TRBV28 and TRBJ1-4, reads DVKVTQSSRYLVKRTGEKVFLECVQDMDHENMFWYRQDPGLGLRLIYFSYDVKMKEKGDIPEGYSVSREKKERFSLILESASTNQTSMYLCASSPIGGAANEKLFFGSGTQLSVL.

This sequence joins TRBV2 and TRBJ1-6, with a possible D match to TRBD1 (6 bases). This CDR3 region has 14 residues. The V end lost 4 bases, the J end lost 4 bases, and 8 bases lay between the germline ends. The germline gives CDR1 SNHLY, CDR2 FYNNEI. The CDR3 loop reads CASSGTGYNSPLHF. CDR3 in DNA: TGTGCCAGCAGTGGCACAGGGTATAATTCACCCCTCCACTTT.

This rearrangement joins TRBV7-6 to TRBJ2-2; TRBD1 matches at 8 bases. Germline CDR1 is SGHVS and CDR2 is FNYEAQ. Trimming at V came to 5 bases and at J to 1 base, leaving 6 bases not matched to a gene. This CDR3 has 16 residues. The CDR3: CASSRGTGQNTGELFF. The CDR3 region has the DNA TGTGCCAGCAGCCGAGGGACAGGCCAGAACACCGGGGAGCTGTTTTTT.

The V gene is TRBV7-8, the J gene TRBJ1-2, with D unresolved. The CDR3 runs 15 residues. Germline V gives CDR1 SGHVS, CDR2 FQNEAQ. V shed 5 bases and J shed 4 bases, with 17 bases lying between them. CDR3 coding DNA: TGTGCCAGCAGCCCGCAGCGGAGACGCGGCTATGGCTACACCTTC. This encodes CASSPQRRRGYGYTF. Based on the CDR3 plus reference TRBV7-8 and TRBJ1-2, the full variable domain is GAGVSQSPRYKVAKRGQDVALRCDPISGHVSLFWYQQALGQGPEFLTYFQNEAQLDKSGLPSDRFFAERPEGSVSTLKIQRTQQEDSAVYLCASSPQRRRGYGYTFGSGTRLTVV.

This chain uses TRBV23-1 with TRBJ2-7, with D perhaps TRBD1 (6 bases). TRBV23-1 is treated as an ORF (open reading frame) with a function not yet certain. Trimming shortened V by 4 bases and J by 6 bases, and 19 bases separated the two germline ends. The CDR3 length is 15 residues. For the CDR3, the DNA is TGCGCCAGCAGTCCCGGCCAGGGGCCCTCCCCCGAGCAGTACGTC. Translation gives CASSPGQGPSPEQYV.

The J gene is TRBJ1-1, the V gene TRBV6-4; D remains ambiguous. V lost 1 base and J 0 bases, leaving 6 bases between the germline ends. The CDR3 runs to 14 residues. Germline CDR1 reads MRHNA; CDR2 reads SNTAGT. The CDR3 DNA reads as TGTGCCAGCAGTGACTGGAGTTTGAACACTGAAGCTTTCTTT. Its protein is CASSDWSLNTEAFF.

The rearrangement joins TRBV2 to TRBJ2-2; TRBD1 matches 9 bases. The V gene's germline CDR1 is SNHLY and CDR2 FYNNEI. J gave up 2 bases and V 10 bases, and 5 bases lay outside the gene matches. This CDR3 spans 14 amino acids. The CDR3 DNA follows: TGTGCCACCAGGACAGGGGAAAACACCGGGGAGCTGTTTTTT. Encoded protein: CATRTGENTGELFF.

The chain carries TRBV6-6 and TRBJ2-7; TRBD1 matches 9 bases. CDR3 length: 15 amino acids. Germline V gene data show CDR1 as MNHNY and CDR2 as SVGAGI (reference sequence). J was trimmed by 2 bases and V by 5 bases; bases with no gene match: 7. In DNA form, the CDR3 reads TGTGCCAGCAGTCCCGGACAGGGGAGGGCCTACGAGCAGTACTTC. Residues: CASSPGQGRAYEQYF.

This clone was seen only a few times. V usage is TRBV15 and J usage is TRBJ1-1; D is ambiguous. The CDR3 spans 14 residues. Germline V gives CDR1 LNHNV, CDR2 YYDKDF (reference sequence). V was trimmed by 0 bases and J by 10 bases, leaving 15 bases between them. The CDR3 DNA is TGTGCCACCAGCAGAGATAGTTCCCCCTCAGGAGCTTTCTTT. This sequence encodes CATSRDSSPSGAFF.

The rearrangement uses TRBV5-1 and TRBJ2-7, with TRBD1 matching over 10 bases. Trimming removed 0 bases from V and 4 bases from J; junction bases left unmatched: 7. The CDR3 has 16 residues. Germline-derived CDR1 and CDR2 are SGHRS and YFSETQ. CDR3 in DNA: TGCGCCAGCAGCTTGGCCCCGGGACAGGGGACTTACGAGCAGTACGTC. This sequence encodes CASSLAPGQGTYEQYV.

CDR3 sequence: CASSGGSLYGYTF. CDR3 coding DNA: TGTGCCAGCAGCGGGGGCAGTCTCTATGGCTACACCTTC. The chain has TRBV5-6 and TRBJ1-2; TRBD1 is a possible D gene (6 bases). The CDR3 spans 13 residues. The V and J ends lost 4 bases and 4 bases respectively, with 11 bases between them. Per the germline V gene, CDR1 is SGHDT and CDR2 is YYEEEE.

This clone was counted a few times. The chain combines TRBV11-1 with TRBJ1-2; 9 nucleotides line up with TRBD1. The CDR3 is 14 amino acids. V lost 0 bases, J lost 10 bases, and 6 bases stayed unmatched. Germline V lookup: CDR1 SGHAT, CDR2 FQDESV (reference sequence). CDR3 bases: TGTGCCAGCAGCTTAGCCGGGACAGGGCCAACCTACACCTTC. Translating it yields CASSLAGTGPTYTF.

The V gene is TRBV10-3, the J gene TRBJ2-5; tentative D call: TRBD1 (6 bases). In germline, CDR1 is ENHRY, CDR2 SYGVKD. This CDR3 is 15 amino acids long. V lost 0 bases and J 5 bases, leaving 13 bases between the germline ends. In DNA form, the CDR3 reads TGTGCCATCAGTGAGTCGGGGGCCGGCGGGGAGACCCAGTACTTC. It codes for CAISESGAGGETQYF.

J is TRBJ2-3 and V is TRBV5-1, with a possible D match to TRBD1 (6 bases). This CDR3 region has 16 residues. Germline V gene sequence: CDR1 SGHRS, CDR2 YFSETQ. The germline V and J ends were trimmed by 2 bases and 0 bases, with 13 bases remaining between them. The CDR3 protein is CASSLAGTPSTDTQYF. The CDR3 DNA reads as TGCGCCAGCAGCTTAGCCGGGACACCGAGCACAGATACGCAGTATTTT.

The gene calls are TRBV7-2 and TRBJ2-5, with 7 bases identical to TRBD2. Per the germline V gene, CDR1 is SGHTA and CDR2 is FQGNSA. With 0 bases clipped from V and 2 bases from J, the junction kept 3 bases outside the gene matches. The CDR3 is 15 amino acids. The CDR3 nucleotides read TGTGCCAGCAGCTTAGCGGGGGGGGTTCAAGAGACCCAGTACTTC. As protein: CASSLAGGVQETQYF. Using reference TRBV7-2 and TRBJ2-5 for the parts outside the CDR3, the full variable domain is GAGVSQSPSNKVTEKGKDVELRCDPISGHTALYWYRQSLGQGLEFLIYFQGNSAPDKSGLPSDRFSAERTGGSVSTLTIQRTQQEDSAVYLCASSLAGGVQETQYFGPGTRLLVL.

The rearrangement joins TRBV5-1 to TRBJ1-6, with TRBD1 matching 7 bases. The junction had 6 bases not matched to a gene; V was cut back by 4 bases and J by 8 bases. Germline V gene lookup returns CDR1 SGHRS and CDR2 YFSETQ. This CDR3 has 14 residues. CDR3 in DNA: TGCGCCAGCAGCAAGGGACAGCCTGATTCACCCCTCCACTTT. It yields the protein CASSKGQPDSPLHF.

In its sample, this clone was seen once. The V and J genes are TRBV5-1 and TRBJ1-4; 7 positions match TRBD1. This CDR3 is 18 amino acids long. Germline assignment: CDR1 SGHRS and CDR2 YFSETQ. Unmatched junction bases numbered 12, after V lost 0 bases and J lost 4 bases. CDR3 loop: CASSLDRGRGGDNEKLFF. CDR3 coding DNA: TGCGCCAGCAGCTTGGACAGGGGCCGTGGGGGAGATAATGAAAAACTGTTTTTT.